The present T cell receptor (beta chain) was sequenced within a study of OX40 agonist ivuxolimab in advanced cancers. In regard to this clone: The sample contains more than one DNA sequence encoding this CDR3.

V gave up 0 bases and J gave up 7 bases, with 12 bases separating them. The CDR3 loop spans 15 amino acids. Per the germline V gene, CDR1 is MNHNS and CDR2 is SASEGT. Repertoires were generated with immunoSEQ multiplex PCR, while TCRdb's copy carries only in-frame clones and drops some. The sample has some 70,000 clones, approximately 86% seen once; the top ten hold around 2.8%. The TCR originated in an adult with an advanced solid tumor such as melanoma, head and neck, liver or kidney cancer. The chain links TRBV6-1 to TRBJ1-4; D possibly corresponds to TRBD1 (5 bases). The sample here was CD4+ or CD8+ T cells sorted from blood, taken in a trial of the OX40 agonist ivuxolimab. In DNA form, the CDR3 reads TGTGCCAGCAGTGAAGCGCGGGGAGGGGTTGAAAAACTGTTTTTT. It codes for CASSEARGGVEKLFF.